This T cell receptor (beta chain) was documented in a study of human T cells and chemical hapten exposure. This clonotype was counted between two and nine times. Time point: patch test 3, about 24 weeks after DPC sensitization. This sample's treatment: therapeutic diphenylcyclopropenone sensitization with weekly scalp DPC. From the RACE reads, TCRdb called clonotypes with MiXCR, one entry per CDR3 protein. The table includes some 110,000 distinct CDR3 sequences, roughly 12% detected once. Sample: whole blood, taken in connection with sensitization to the hapten diphenylcyclopropenone (DPC). The source of this sequence is a woman aged 45-60 years with alopecia areata. Some clones in this sample may be carry-over from other donors' samples.

In DNA, the CDR3 is TGTGCCAGCAGCCAAGCCTCAGGGGCTGACTATGGCTACACCTTC. It is translated as CASSQASGADYGYTF. This sequence joins TRBV4-2 and TRBJ1-2; possible D gene TRBD1, 6 bases. V was pared by 1 base and J by 3 bases, with 12 bases between. CDR1 and CDR2 from the germline V gene are LGHNA and YNFKEQ. The CDR3 has 15 amino acids.